This paragraph reports one T cell receptor beta chain. The antigen is unknown. The data originate from a study of T cell responses to AZD1222 COVID-19 vaccine. Overall study results and limits: Along spike, vaccine-associated CD4 TCRs were found throughout, with dominance at 160-218 and 743-854.

Assay used: immunoSEQ multiplex PCR; TCRdb lists only in-frame clones, some missing. In the table there are some 120,000 clones, about 92% of which are singletons. The sequence derives from an adult in good health. Sequenced material: peripheral blood, taken on day 0 of AZD1222 vaccination.

As DNA, the CDR3 is TGTGCCAGCAGCTTAACCGAGGTGTACAATGAGCAGTTCTTC. Protein: CASSLTEVYNEQFF. J is TRBJ2-1 and V is TRBV7-2, with D uncertain. Trimming stripped 2 bases from V and 4 bases from J, with 9 bases between. This CDR3 spans 14 amino acids. Germline V lookup: CDR1 SGHTA, CDR2 FQGNSA.